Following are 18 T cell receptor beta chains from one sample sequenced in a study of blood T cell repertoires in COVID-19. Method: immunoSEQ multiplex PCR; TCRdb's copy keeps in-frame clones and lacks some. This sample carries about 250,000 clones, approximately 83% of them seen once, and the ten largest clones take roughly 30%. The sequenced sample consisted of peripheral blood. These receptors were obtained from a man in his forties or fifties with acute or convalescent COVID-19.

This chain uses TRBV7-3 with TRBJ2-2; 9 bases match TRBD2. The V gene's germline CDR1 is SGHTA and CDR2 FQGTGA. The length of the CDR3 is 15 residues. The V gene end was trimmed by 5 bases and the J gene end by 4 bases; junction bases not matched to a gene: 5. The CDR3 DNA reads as TGTGCCAGCAGCCACGGCGGGAGGGCCACCGGGGAGCTGTTTTTT. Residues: CASSHGGRATGELFF.

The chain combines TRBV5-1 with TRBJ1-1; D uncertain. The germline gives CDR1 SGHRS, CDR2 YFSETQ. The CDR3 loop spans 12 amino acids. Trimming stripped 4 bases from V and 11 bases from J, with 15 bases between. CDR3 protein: CASSTPGDYAFF. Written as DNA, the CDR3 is TGCGCCAGCAGCACCCCGGGTGACTATGCTTTCTTT.

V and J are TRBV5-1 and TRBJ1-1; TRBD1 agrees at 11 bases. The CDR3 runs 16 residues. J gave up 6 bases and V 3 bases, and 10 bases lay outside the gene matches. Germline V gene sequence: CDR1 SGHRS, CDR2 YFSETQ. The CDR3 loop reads CASSSGTGGGWAEAFF. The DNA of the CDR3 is TGCGCCAGCAGCTCAGGGACAGGGGGAGGTTGGGCTGAAGCTTTCTTT.

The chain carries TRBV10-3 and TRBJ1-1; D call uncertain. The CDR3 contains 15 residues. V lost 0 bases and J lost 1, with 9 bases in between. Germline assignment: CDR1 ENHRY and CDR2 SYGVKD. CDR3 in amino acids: CAISESSVRNTEAFF. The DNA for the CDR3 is TGTGCCATCAGTGAGTCTTCAGTAAGGAACACTGAAGCTTTCTTT.

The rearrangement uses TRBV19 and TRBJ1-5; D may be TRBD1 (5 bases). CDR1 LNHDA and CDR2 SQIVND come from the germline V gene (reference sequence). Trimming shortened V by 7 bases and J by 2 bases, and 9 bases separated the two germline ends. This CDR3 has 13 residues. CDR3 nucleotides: TGTGCCAGTATGTCCAGGGGCAATCAGCCCCAGCATTTT. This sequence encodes CASMSRGNQPQHF.

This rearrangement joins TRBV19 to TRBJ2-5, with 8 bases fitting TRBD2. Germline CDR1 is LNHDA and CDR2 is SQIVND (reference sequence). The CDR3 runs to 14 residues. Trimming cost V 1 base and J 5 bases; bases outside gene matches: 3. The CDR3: CASSIGQRGETQYF. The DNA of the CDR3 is TGTGCCAGTAGTATAGGGCAGCGGGGGGAGACCCAGTACTTC.

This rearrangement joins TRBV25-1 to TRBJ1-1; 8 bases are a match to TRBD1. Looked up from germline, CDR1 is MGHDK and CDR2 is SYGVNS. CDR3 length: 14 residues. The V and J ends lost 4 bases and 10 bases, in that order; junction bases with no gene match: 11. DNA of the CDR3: TGTGCCAGCAGTGGGGGACAGGACCAACTGGGAGCTTTCTTT. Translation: CASSGGQDQLGAFF.

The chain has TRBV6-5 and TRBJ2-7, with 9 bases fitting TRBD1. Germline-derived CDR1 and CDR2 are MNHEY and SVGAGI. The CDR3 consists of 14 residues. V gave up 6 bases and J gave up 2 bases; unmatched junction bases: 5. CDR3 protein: CASRRQGDTYEQYF. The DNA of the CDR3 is TGTGCCAGCAGGCGACAGGGGGACACCTACGAGCAGTACTTC.

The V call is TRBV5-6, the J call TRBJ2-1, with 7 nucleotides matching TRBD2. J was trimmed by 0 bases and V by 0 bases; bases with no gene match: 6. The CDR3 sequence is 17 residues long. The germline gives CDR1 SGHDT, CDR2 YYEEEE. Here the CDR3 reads CASSLVRLAGSYNEQFF. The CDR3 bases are TGTGCCAGCAGCTTGGTGAGGTTAGCGGGCTCCTACAATGAGCAGTTCTTC.

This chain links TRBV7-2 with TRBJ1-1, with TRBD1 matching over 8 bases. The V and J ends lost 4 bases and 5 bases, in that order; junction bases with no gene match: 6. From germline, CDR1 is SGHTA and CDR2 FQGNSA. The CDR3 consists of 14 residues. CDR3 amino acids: CASSSQGGKTEAFF. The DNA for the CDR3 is TGTGCCAGCAGCTCACAGGGGGGAAAGACTGAAGCTTTCTTT.

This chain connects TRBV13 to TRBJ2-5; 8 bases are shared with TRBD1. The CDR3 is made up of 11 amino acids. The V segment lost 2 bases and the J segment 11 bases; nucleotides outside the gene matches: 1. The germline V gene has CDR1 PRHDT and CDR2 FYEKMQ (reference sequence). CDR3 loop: CASSLQGAQYF. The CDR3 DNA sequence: TGTGCCAGCAGCTTACAGGGGGCTCAGTACTTC. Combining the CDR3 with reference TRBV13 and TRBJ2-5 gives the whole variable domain AAGVIQSPRHLIKEKRETATLKCYPIPRHDTVYWYQQGPGQDPQFLISFYEKMQSDKGSIPDRFSAQQFSDYHSELNMSSLELGDSALYFCASSLQGAQYFGPGTRLLVL.

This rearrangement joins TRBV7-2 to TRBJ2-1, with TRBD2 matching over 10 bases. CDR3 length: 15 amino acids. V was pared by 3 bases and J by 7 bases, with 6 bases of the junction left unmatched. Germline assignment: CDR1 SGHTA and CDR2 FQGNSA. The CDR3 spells CASSFSSGSGNEQFF. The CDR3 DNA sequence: TGTGCCAGCAGCTTCTCTAGCGGGAGTGGGAATGAGCAGTTCTTC. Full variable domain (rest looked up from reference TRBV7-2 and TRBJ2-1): GAGVSQSPSNKVTEKGKDVELRCDPISGHTALYWYRQSLGQGLEFLIYFQGNSAPDKSGLPSDRFSAERTGGSVSTLTIQRTQQEDSAVYLCASSFSSGSGNEQFFGPGTRLTVL.

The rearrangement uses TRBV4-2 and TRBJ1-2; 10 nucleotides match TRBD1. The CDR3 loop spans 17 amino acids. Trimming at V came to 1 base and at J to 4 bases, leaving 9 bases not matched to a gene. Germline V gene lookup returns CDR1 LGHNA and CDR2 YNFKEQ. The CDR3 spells CASSQVTGQGSRYGYTF. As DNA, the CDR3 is TGTGCCAGCAGCCAAGTTACGGGACAGGGGTCGCGCTATGGCTACACCTTC.

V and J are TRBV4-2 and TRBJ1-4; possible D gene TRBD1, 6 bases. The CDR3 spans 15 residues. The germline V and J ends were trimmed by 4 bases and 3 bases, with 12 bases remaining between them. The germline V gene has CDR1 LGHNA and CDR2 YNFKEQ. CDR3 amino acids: CASSPTTGSNEKLFF. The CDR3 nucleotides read TGTGCCAGCAGCCCAACGACAGGATCTAATGAAAAACTGTTTTTT.

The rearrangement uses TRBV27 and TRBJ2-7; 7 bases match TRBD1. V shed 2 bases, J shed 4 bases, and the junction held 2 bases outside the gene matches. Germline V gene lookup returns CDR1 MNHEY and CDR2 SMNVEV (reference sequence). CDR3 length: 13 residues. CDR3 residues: CASSLGRGYEQYF. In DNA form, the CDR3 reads TGTGCCAGCAGTTTAGGCAGGGGGTACGAGCAGTACTTC.

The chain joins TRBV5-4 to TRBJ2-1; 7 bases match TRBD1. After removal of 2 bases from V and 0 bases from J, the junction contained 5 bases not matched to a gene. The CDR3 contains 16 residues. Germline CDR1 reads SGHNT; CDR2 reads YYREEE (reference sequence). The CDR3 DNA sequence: TGTGCCAGCAGCTTATCCGGGACAGCCTCCTACAATGAGCAGTTCTTC. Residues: CASSLSGTASYNEQFF.

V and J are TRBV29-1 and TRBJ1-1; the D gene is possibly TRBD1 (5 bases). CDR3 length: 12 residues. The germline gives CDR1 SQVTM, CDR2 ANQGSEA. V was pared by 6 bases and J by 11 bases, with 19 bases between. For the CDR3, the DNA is TGCAGCGTCAGGGTGCCCCAGTCTGGGGCTTTCTTT. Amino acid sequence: CSVRVPQSGAFF.

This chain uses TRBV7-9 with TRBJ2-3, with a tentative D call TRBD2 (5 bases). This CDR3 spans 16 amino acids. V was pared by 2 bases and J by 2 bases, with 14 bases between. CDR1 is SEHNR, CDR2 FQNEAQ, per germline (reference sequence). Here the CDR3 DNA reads TGTGCCAGCAGCTTATTAGCGAGCGGCCTCACAGATACGCAGTATTTT. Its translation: CASSLLASGLTDTQYF.